The rows below give T cell receptor beta chains drawn from one sample of a study of graft-versus-host responses after intestinal transplantation. The protocol was immunoSEQ multiplex PCR, while the TCRdb copy is restricted to in-frame clones and leaves out a portion. This repertoire shows 20,000 or so clones, approximately 86% found once; its top ten account for around 49%. Sequenced material: bone marrow, taken around 120 days after transplant. Receptors originate from a human patient who received an intestinal transplant, so some T cells may come from the graft donor. Both conserved end residues are part of each CDR3. Fields, in order: D gene, clone size, V gene, J gene, CDR3 DNA, CDR3 protein. The D gene is left open where the match is weak. A clone size is listed for some rows: how often the clone was seen (once, few, many), or a class if it is expanded.

>.|.|TRBV21-1|TRBJ2-5
TGTGCCAGCAGCCAAGGGACTACGCAAGAGACCCAGTACTTC
CASSQGTTQETQYF
>TRBD1|.|TRBV19|TRBJ1-1
TGTGCCACAGACAGGGGCACGAACACTGAAGCTTTCTTT
CATDRGTNTEAFF
>.|.|TRBV6-5|TRBJ2-7
TGTGCCAGCAGTTACTACCGGGACGCAGCCTACGAGCAGTACTTC
CASSYYRDAAYEQYF
>.|.|TRBV9|TRBJ2-1
TGTGCCAGCAGCGTATTAGACAGGAGCTCCTACAATGAGCAGTTCTTC
CASSVLDRSSYNEQFF
>.|.|TRBV28|TRBJ2-7
TGTGCCACCGGGGGCCCCTACGAGCAGTACTTC
CATGGPYEQYF
>TRBD2|few|TRBV25-1|TRBJ2-7
TGTGCCAGCAGAGCGGGGGGAGGCTACGAGCAGTACTTC
CASRAGGGYEQYF
>.|once|TRBV5-4|TRBJ2-3
TGTGCCAGCAGCTTGGGCGGGAACAGTGGAGATACGCAGTATTTT
CASSLGGNSGDTQYF
>.|.|TRBV4-1|TRBJ2-7
TGCGCCAGCAGCCAATATGCCTCAGGAGAAAACGAGCAGTACTTC
CASSQYASGENEQYF
>.|.|TRBV28|TRBJ1-2
TGTGCCAGCAGGGCTTACACGTTTAATGGCTACACCTTC
CASRAYTFNGYTF
>.|once|TRBV5-1|TRBJ2-5
TGCGCCAGCAGCCACGGACAAGGAGAGACCCAGTACTTC
CASSHGQGETQYF
>TRBD2|.|TRBV9|TRBJ2-5
TGTGCCAGCGCAGCGGGAGGGATCCAAGAGACCCAGTACTTC
CASAAGGIQETQYF